These 20 T cell receptor beta chains came from one sample sequenced in a study of blood T cell repertoires in COVID-19. Data came from immunoSEQ multiplex PCR; TCRdb stores just in-frame clones and leaves some out. The table has 150,000 to 200,000 clones, 70% to 85% seen once. The sequencing input was peripheral blood. The receptors come from a woman aged 35 to 49 with COVID-19, enrolled during active disease.

This chain joins TRBV5-4 and TRBJ2-1, with 10 bases that match TRBD2. The CDR3 loop spans 16 amino acids. Unmatched junction bases numbered 7, after V lost 2 bases and J lost 5 bases. Germline loops: CDR1 SGHNT, CDR2 YYREEE (reference sequence). The chain's CDR3 is CASSLGSGLAHNEQFF. DNA of the CDR3: TGTGCCAGCAGCTTAGGTTCGGGACTAGCGCACAATGAGCAGTTCTTC.

CDR3 nucleotides: TGTGCCAGCAGATCGGGACTAGCGGGAGACAATGAGCAGTTCTTC. Protein sequence: CASRSGLAGDNEQFF. The chain is built from TRBV5-4 and TRBJ2-1; TRBD2 matches 14 bases. After removal of 5 bases from V and 5 bases from J, the junction contained 3 bases not matched to a gene. Germline lookup yields CDR1 SGHNT and CDR2 YYREEE (reference sequence). This CDR3 is 15 amino acids long.

This clone occurred a few times. The chain has TRBV29-1 and TRBJ2-1; 7 nucleotides align to TRBD1. CDR3 size: 14 residues. Trimming at V came to 6 bases and at J to 6 bases, leaving 11 bases not matched to a gene. The V gene's germline CDR1 is SQVTM and CDR2 ANQGSEA. This chain's CDR3 is CSVGEQGRLNEQFF. CDR3 sequence (DNA): TGCAGCGTGGGTGAACAGGGGCGGCTCAATGAGCAGTTCTTC.

V usage is TRBV4-2 and J usage is TRBJ2-7; 7 bases line up with TRBD2. Germline-derived CDR1 and CDR2 are LGHNA and YNFKEQ. J gave up 0 bases and V 1 base, and 3 bases lay outside the gene matches. The CDR3 contains 15 residues. CDR3 DNA sequence: TGTGCCAGCAGCCAAGGGGCTAGCGGCTCCTACGAGCAGTACTTC. Its protein is CASSQGASGSYEQYF.

V usage is TRBV6-5 and J usage is TRBJ1-3; D not certain. CDR3 length equals 14 residues. Trimming left V 7 bases short and J 2 bases short, with 12 bases between. Germline assignment: CDR1 MNHEY and CDR2 SVGAGI. The CDR3 loop reads CASKPEFTGNTIYF. The CDR3 bases are TGTGCCAGCAAGCCTGAGTTTACTGGAAACACCATATATTTT.

The CDR3 nucleotides are TGTGCCAGCTCACCACGGCCGACAGTCTTGGAAGCTTTCTTT. Its translation is CASSPRPTVLEAFF. The chain couples TRBV18 to TRBJ1-1, with D possibly TRBD1 on 5 matching bases. V lost 1 base, J lost 8 bases, and 14 bases lay in between. Germline loops: CDR1 KGHSH, CDR2 LQKENI. The CDR3 totals 14 residues.

The chain uses TRBV18 and TRBJ1-1; 10 bases match TRBD1. The CDR3 is 13 residues long. The germline V gene encodes CDR1 KGHSH and CDR2 LQKENI. Trimming cost V 3 bases and J 6 bases; bases outside gene matches: 1. CDR3 protein: CASSPGQGSEAFF. For the CDR3, the DNA is TGTGCCAGCTCACCGGGACAGGGGTCTGAAGCTTTCTTT. The full variable domain, in which reference TRBV18 and TRBJ1-1 provide the parts outside the CDR3, is NAGVMQNPRHLVRRRGQEARLRCSPMKGHSHVYWYRQLPEEGLKFMVYLQKENIIDESGMPKERFSAEFPKEGPSILRIQQVVRGDSAAYFCASSPGQGSEAFFGQGTRLTVV.

The J gene is TRBJ1-1, the V gene TRBV7-9; D remains unclear. V gave up 5 bases and J gave up 4 bases, with 8 bases separating them. The CDR3 is 12 residues long. CDR1 and CDR2 (germline): SEHNR, FQNEAQ (reference sequence). CDR3: CASSPGSTEAFF. As DNA, the CDR3 is TGTGCCAGCAGCCCCGGTAGCACTGAAGCTTTCTTT.

The chain joins TRBV5-4 to TRBJ1-1; D is undetermined. Germline V gene data show CDR1 as SGHNT and CDR2 as YYREEE (reference sequence). The ends were cut back, 1 base at V and 1 base at J, with 5 bases in the middle. This CDR3 has 13 amino acids. The CDR3 is CASSLLANTEAFF. DNA for the CDR3: TGTGCCAGCAGCTTGTTGGCGAACACTGAAGCTTTCTTT.

The chain combines TRBV4-1 with TRBJ2-3; the D gene is possibly TRBD2 (5 bases). Germline V gene lookup returns CDR1 MGHRA and CDR2 YSYEKL. The CDR3 is made up of 15 amino acids. Between the trimmed V and J ends, which lost 0 bases and 4 bases, there was a span of 11 bases. CDR3 amino acids: CASSQDWTVADTQYF. DNA of the CDR3: TGCGCCAGCAGCCAAGATTGGACTGTGGCAGATACGCAGTATTTT.

This clone has only one observation. The chain uses TRBV28 and TRBJ2-7; 9 nucleotides match TRBD1. Germline V CDR1 and CDR2: MDHEN, SYDVKM. The CDR3 runs 14 residues. V lost 8 bases and J lost 4; bases outside the gene matches: 9. In DNA form, the CDR3 reads TGTGCCAGCTGCCGTCGGGACAGGGCGTACGAGCAGTACTTC. Amino acids: CASCRRDRAYEQYF.

The chain is built from TRBV6-5 and TRBJ1-4, with unresolved D. Germline V CDR1 and CDR2: MNHEY, SVGAGI. The V gene lost 8 bases and the J gene lost 7 bases, with 14 bases spanning the gap. This CDR3 has 13 residues. The CDR3: CASQWIGSEKLFF. CDR3 DNA sequence: TGTGCCAGCCAATGGATAGGGAGTGAAAAACTGTTTTTT.

The rearrangement links TRBV18 to TRBJ1-1, with D possibly being TRBD1 (5 bases). Trimming removed 3 bases at V and 0 bases at J, with 8 bases between. The germline CDR1 and CDR2 sequences are KGHSH and LQKENI. CDR3 length equals 14 residues. CDR3 in amino acids: CASSPEGMNTEAFF. In DNA, the CDR3 is TGTGCCAGCTCACCGGAGGGGATGAACACTGAAGCTTTCTTT.

This chain connects TRBV6-5 to TRBJ2-1; TRBD2 matches 7 bases. The CDR3 consists of 14 residues. Trimming at V came to 5 bases and at J to 7 bases, leaving 8 bases not matched to a gene. The V gene's germline CDR1 is MNHEY and CDR2 SVGAGI. DNA of the CDR3: TGTGCCAGCAGTCTCGGCGGGAGTTTAAATGAGCAGTTCTTC. Translation gives CASSLGGSLNEQFF.

The chain has TRBV9 and TRBJ2-1, with 10 nucleotides matching TRBD2. Per the germline V gene, CDR1 is SGDLS and CDR2 is YYNGEE. V was pared by 0 bases and J by 7 bases, with 7 bases of the junction left unmatched. This CDR3 has 16 residues. The CDR3 DNA sequence: TGTGCCAGCAGCGTAGCTACGACTAGCGGGCAGAATGAGCAGTTCTTC. As protein: CASSVATTSGQNEQFF.

The CDR3 sequence is CASSLVQGQNTEAFF. The CDR3 nucleotides are TGTGCCAGCAGCTTGGTGCAGGGCCAGAACACTGAAGCTTTCTTT. The chain couples TRBV5-6 to TRBJ1-1; tentatively, D is TRBD1 (5 bases). Per germline, CDR1 SGHDT and CDR2 YYEEEE. V was clipped by 0 bases and J by 1 base, with 10 bases between them. CDR3 length equals 15 residues.

This clone appeared a single time. The chain carries TRBV28 and TRBJ2-3; D is undetermined. The germline V gene encodes CDR1 MDHEN and CDR2 SYDVKM. This CDR3 region has 12 residues. Trimming removed 10 bases at V and 4 bases at J, with 12 bases between. The CDR3 is CAIKKPPDTQYF. The CDR3 nucleotides are TGTGCCATCAAAAAGCCGCCAGATACGCAGTATTTT.

The CDR3 bases are TGTGCCAGCAGTCTAAGGACTAGCGGGGGGGCCTACAATGAGCAGTTCTTC. Amino acids: CASSLRTSGGAYNEQFF. The chain joins TRBV2 to TRBJ2-1, with TRBD2 matching over 15 bases. The V and J ends lost 5 bases and 2 bases, in that order; junction bases with no gene match: 4. This CDR3 has 17 amino acids. Per germline, CDR1 SNHLY and CDR2 FYNNEI.

The chain uses TRBV2 and TRBJ1-1; tentative D call: TRBD1 (5 bases). CDR3 length: 13 amino acids. Deletions cut 10 bases from V and 6 bases from J, with 18 bases between. Per the germline V gene, CDR1 is SNHLY and CDR2 is FYNNEI. CDR3 nucleotides: TGTGCCACGCTCTTCGGGGGGAATCCTGAAGCTTTCTTT. Its translation: CATLFGGNPEAFF.

The V and J genes are TRBV19 and TRBJ1-5, with TRBD1 matching over 8 bases. The CDR3 consists of 15 residues. Per germline, CDR1 LNHDA and CDR2 SQIVND (reference sequence). Trimming at V came to 5 bases and at J to 2 bases, leaving 5 bases not matched to a gene. CDR3 in DNA: TGTGCCAGTAGTCCCGGACAGGGCCGCAATCAGCCCCAGCATTTT. Amino acids: CASSPGQGRNQPQHF.